This T cell receptor beta chain came from a study of blood T cell repertoires in COVID-19 (dated by TCRdb to the early 2020s). At the level of the whole study: The collaborator samples originated in the United States, Italy and Spain and spanned the acute and convalescent phases of COVID-19. A freely available public database, intended as a resource for researchers studying the immune response to SARS-CoV-2, is where the repertoires were released. The material from the prospective study consisted of cDNA or gDNA derived from T cells, B-cell-depleted T cells, or PBMCs. The samples were drawn from the first 160 participants of the ongoing ImmuneRACE study and from 950 to 1,500 subjects provided by 6 global collaborators. A de-identified subject ID, COVID-19 status, age in years and sex were almost always included in the sample metadata. Subjects who had been exposed to COVID-19, were actively infected with it, or had recovered from it provided the deeply sampled blood TCRbeta repertoires that made up the dataset. HLA class I and class II types, where available, came from metadata supplied by the sample provider rather than from assay-based typing.

Turning to this clone: Which antigen it targets is not known. Base-call qualities are not available, and no considerably larger clone is one nucleotide away.

The research as a whole found: How much clinical and demographic metadata was included differed by source and by participant, and the metadata was provided uncurated.

Each collaborating institution followed its own protocols to collect whole blood in K2EDTA tubes. Collaborator samples were shipped for TCRbeta analysis as frozen whole blood, isolated PBMCs, or DNA extracted from either sample type. TCRbeta CDR3 regions were amplified from genomic DNA by means of the immunoSEQ Assay, a bias-controlled multiplex PCR. In the source study's methods: The number of nucleated cells in each sample was estimated by amplification of reference gene primers within the assay. Sequence reads were collapsed and filtered to measure the absolute abundance of every unique TCRbeta CDR3 rearrangement. For each sample, productive Simpson clonality was calculated as the square root of Simpson's diversity index across productive rearrangements. TCRdb holds this immuneACCESS table with in-frame rearrangements only. Some clones are missing; in checked studies, unresolved V genes explain under half, and the rest has no known cause. That table gives V, J and clone size, and the DNA gave D and trimming. The sample yields roughly 85,000 clones; about nine tenths were counted once. Clones ranked in the top ten supply about 26% of the sample.

The sequence came from a man in his forties or fifties with active or convalescent COVID-19. The sequencing sample was made of peripheral blood.

CDR3 sequence: CASSSYSGIDNEQFF. The DNA is TGTGCCAGCAGCTCCTACTCCGGGATCGACAATGAGCAGTTCTTC. The chain joins TRBV11-2 to TRBJ2-1; a tentative D call is TRBD2 (5 bases match). V is pared back by 4 bases and J by 5 bases, with 15 bases lying between the germline termini. Inclusive of the bounding cysteine and phenylalanine, the CDR3 is 15 residues long. This entry keeps only the CDR3 DNA: 45 bases, framed from base 1. Sequences SGHAT (CDR1) and FQNNGV (CDR2) are obtained from the germline V gene.